These 30 T cell receptor beta chains originate from one sample sequenced in a study of PD-L1 blockade in urothelial cancer. Specified time point: pretreatment peripheral blood. Assay used: immunoSEQ multiplex PCR; TCRdb lists only in-frame clones, some missing. The sample has tens of thousands of clones, roughly 80% seen once. The sequences come from PBMCs, collected around atezolizumab (anti-PD-L1) treatment. These TCRs come from a man aged 35-49 years with urothelial cancer.

The chain recombines TRBV6-5 with TRBJ2-7, with D possibly being TRBD1 (5 bases). Trimming left V 6 bases short and J 2 bases short, with 14 bases between. The CDR3 is made up of 14 amino acids. Germline CDR1 MNHEY, CDR2 SVGAGI. The CDR3 sequence: CASSRQGVAYEQYF. CDR3 sequence (DNA): TGTGCCAGCAGCCGTCAAGGGGTGGCCTACGAGCAGTACTTC.

This clone was found a few times. The V gene is TRBV11-2, the J gene TRBJ2-7; no firm D call. CDR1 and CDR2 (germline): SGHAT, FQNNGV. Trimming removed 2 bases at V and 3 bases at J, with 14 bases between. This CDR3 contains 15 residues. The CDR3 DNA sequence: TGTGCCAGCAGCTTAAAATCTCAGGCCCTCTACGAGCAGTACTTC. Its protein product is CASSLKSQALYEQYF.

The chain's CDR3 is CASSTTPGERGSSYNEQFF. CDR3 bases: TGTGCCAGCAGTACCACACCCGGAGAGCGGGGCAGCTCCTACAATGAGCAGTTCTTC. The chain employs TRBV27 and TRBJ2-1; 7 bases map to TRBD2. The germline gives CDR1 MNHEY, CDR2 SMNVEV (reference sequence). The CDR3 consists of 19 residues. The V gene end was trimmed by 5 bases and the J gene end by 0 bases; junction bases not matched to a gene: 16.

The gene calls are TRBV6-4 and TRBJ1-1; D is possibly TRBD1 (6 bases). Germline V gene data show CDR1 as MRHNA and CDR2 as SNTAGT. The V and J ends lost 6 bases and 5 bases respectively, with 13 bases between them. The CDR3 sequence is 13 residues long. The CDR3 is CASSSTGKTEAFF. DNA for the CDR3: TGTGCCAGCAGCTCTACAGGGAAAACTGAAGCTTTCTTT.

This clone showed up just once. J is TRBJ1-5 and V is TRBV30, with D perhaps TRBD1 (5 bases). V gave up 0 bases and J gave up 1 base, with 7 bases separating them. In germline, CDR1 is GTSNPN, CDR2 SVGIG (reference sequence). The CDR3 has 14 amino acids. The CDR3 sequence: CAWSVDSSNQPQHF. CDR3 sequence (DNA): TGTGCCTGGAGTGTAGACAGCAGCAATCAGCCCCAGCATTTT.

The chain has TRBV7-8 and TRBJ2-7; no clear D gene. The germline gives CDR1 SGHVS, CDR2 FQNEAQ. The ends were cut back, 5 bases at V and 4 bases at J, with 9 bases in the middle. The CDR3 is 12 amino acids. CDR3 amino acids: CASSPKRYEQYF. Written as DNA, the CDR3 is TGTGCCAGCAGCCCCAAGAGATACGAGCAGTACTTC.

A word on this clone: A junction end diverges from the germline sequence, so it may reflect a read error. The V gene is TRBV11-2, the J gene TRBJ1-2; TRBD1 might be the D (6 bases). The germline CDR1 and CDR2 sequences are SGHAT and FQNNGV. CDR3 length: 13 amino acids. CDR3 in amino acids: CASSLEPLKDSHF. The CDR3 region has the DNA TGTGCCAGCAGCTTAGAACCTCTTAAGGACAGCCACTTC. Combining the CDR3 with reference TRBV11-2 and TRBJ1-2 gives the whole variable domain EAGVAQSPRYKIIEKRQSVAFWCNPISGHATLYWYQQILGQGPKLLIQFQNNGVVDDSQLPKDRFSAERLKGVDSTLKIQPAKLEDSAVYLCASSLEPLKDSHFGSGTRLTVV.

The CDR3 DNA follows: TGTGCCAGTAGTTCAACTAGCGATACGCAGTATTTT. It encodes CASSSTSDTQYF. The chain combines TRBV19 with TRBJ2-3; TRBD2 is a possible D gene (6 bases). There are 12 residues in the CDR3. In germline, CDR1 is LNHDA, CDR2 SQIVND (reference sequence). Trimming removed 5 bases from V and 6 bases from J, with 9 bases in between.

The rearrangement links TRBV15 to TRBJ2-7; D is possibly TRBD2 (6 bases). The V end lost 5 bases, the J end lost 5 bases, and 13 bases lay between the germline ends. Germline loops: CDR1 LNHNV, CDR2 YYDKDF (reference sequence). The CDR3 consists of 13 residues. CDR3 region: CATSPGSIDEQYF. The CDR3 DNA follows: TGTGCCACCAGCCCCGGGAGTATCGACGAGCAGTACTTC. Looking up the rest from reference TRBV15 and TRBJ2-7 gives the full variable domain: DAMVIQNPRYQVTQFGKPVTLSCSQTLNHNVMYWYQQKSSQAPKLLFHYYDKDFNNEADTPDNFQSRRPNTSFCFLDIRSPGLGDTAMYLCATSPGSIDEQYFGPGTRLTVT.

The chain combines TRBV6-1 with TRBJ2-7; 8 bases are a match to TRBD1. V shed 8 bases, J shed 0 bases, and the junction held 9 bases outside the gene matches. The V gene's germline CDR1 is MNHNS and CDR2 SASEGT. The CDR3 consists of 15 residues. CDR3 nucleotides: TGTGCCAGCTCAGGGACAGGACTTAGCTCCTACGAGCAGTACTTC. Protein product: CASSGTGLSSYEQYF.

The chain joins TRBV7-9 to TRBJ2-7, with D maybe TRBD2 (5 bases). Germline-derived CDR1 and CDR2 are SEHNR and FQNEAQ (reference sequence). There are 13 residues in the CDR3. The V gene lost 4 bases and the J gene lost 3 bases, with 10 bases spanning the gap. This chain's CDR3 is CASSSGVGYEQYF. In DNA, the CDR3 is TGTGCCAGCAGCTCCGGGGTAGGCTACGAGCAGTACTTC.

The chain links TRBV7-2 to TRBJ1-1; D possibly corresponds to TRBD1 (6 bases). Per the germline V gene, CDR1 is SGHTA and CDR2 is FQGNSA. The V end lost 3 bases, the J end lost 5 bases, and 16 bases lay between the germline ends. The CDR3 length is 15 residues. CDR3 region: CASSFPPGVGTEAFF. CDR3 coding DNA: TGTGCCAGCAGCTTCCCCCCAGGGGTTGGAACTGAAGCTTTCTTT.

The chain is built from TRBV28 and TRBJ2-7; 8 positions agree with TRBD1. CDR3 length: 15 amino acids. Germline V gives CDR1 MDHEN, CDR2 SYDVKM. V shed 5 bases and J 6 bases; nucleotides not matched to a gene: 12. The chain's CDR3 is CASSTPGQVNREQYF. In DNA form, the CDR3 reads TGTGCCAGCAGTACCCCGGGACAGGTAAACCGCGAGCAGTACTTC.

The rearrangement joins TRBV9 to TRBJ2-5, with 7 nucleotides matching TRBD1. Trimming took 3 bases from V and 4 from J; bases not matched to a gene: 6. Germline V lookup: CDR1 SGDLS, CDR2 YYNGEE. The CDR3 extends over 14 amino acids. CDR3 bases: TGTGCCAGCAGCGGCCCTGGGACAGCAGAGACCCAGTACTTC. Its translation is CASSGPGTAETQYF. Based on the CDR3 plus reference TRBV9 and TRBJ2-5, the full variable domain is DSGVTQTPKHLITATGQRVTLRCSPRSGDLSVYWYQQSLDQGLQFLIQYYNGEERAKGNILERFSAQQFPDLHSELNLSSLELGDSALYFCASSGPGTAETQYFGPGTRLLVL.

In nucleotides, the CDR3 is TGCGCCAGCAGCTTGAGGGGCCAGGGGGACACCGGGGAGCTGTTTTTT. This gives the protein CASSLRGQGDTGELFF. V and J are TRBV5-1 and TRBJ2-2; 7 bases fit TRBD1. Germline assignment: CDR1 SGHRS and CDR2 YFSETQ. V lost 1 base and J lost 3; bases outside the gene matches: 6. The CDR3 length is 16 residues.

V is TRBV19 and J is TRBJ1-1, with TRBD1 matching 7 bases. CDR1 LNHDA and CDR2 SQIVND come from the germline V gene (reference sequence). This CDR3 contains 17 residues. Trimming at V came to 3 bases and at J to 0 bases, leaving 10 bases not matched to a gene. DNA for the CDR3: TGTGCCAGTAGTATGAGAGGGGGCCAGATACTGAACACTGAAGCTTTCTTT. Translated: CASSMRGGQILNTEAFF.

The genes are TRBV28 and TRBJ2-5, with TRBD2 as a possible D gene (6 bases). Trimming cost V 7 bases and J 3 bases, with 18 bases left between them. The V gene's germline CDR1 is MDHEN and CDR2 SYDVKM. The CDR3 consists of 15 residues. The CDR3 nucleotides are TGTGCCAGCATAAAACTTGGGACTCCTAAAGAGACCCAGTACTTC. Translating it yields CASIKLGTPKETQYF.

The chain joins TRBV13 to TRBJ2-3, with a tentative D call TRBD1 (5 bases). The CDR3 runs 15 residues. Trimming removed 5 bases from V and 1 base from J, with 13 bases in between. Germline V gene lookup returns CDR1 PRHDT and CDR2 FYEKMQ (reference sequence). The CDR3 sequence: CASSLQGTGTDTQYF. CDR3 sequence (DNA): TGTGCCAGCAGCCTGCAGGGAACGGGCACAGATACGCAGTATTTT. Full variable domain (outside the CDR3, taken from reference TRBV13 and TRBJ2-3): AAGVIQSPRHLIKEKRETATLKCYPIPRHDTVYWYQQGPGQDPQFLISFYEKMQSDKGSIPDRFSAQQFSDYHSELNMSSLELGDSALYFCASSLQGTGTDTQYFGPGTRLTVL.

The chain couples TRBV2 to TRBJ2-1; D is perhaps TRBD1 (5 bases). The CDR3 spans 16 residues. V was pared by 3 bases and J by 9 bases, with 21 bases between. The germline V gene has CDR1 SNHLY and CDR2 FYNNEI. Written as DNA, the CDR3 is TGTGCCAGCAGTGAGTTGCCAGGGTCAGGGAACAGTGAGCAGTTCTTC. As protein: CASSELPGSGNSEQFF.

This chain links TRBV18 with TRBJ2-5; 7 bases fit TRBD1. This CDR3 is built from 13 residues. With V trimmed by 1 base and J by 4 bases, 0 bases remained unmatched. Germline V lookup: CDR1 KGHSH, CDR2 LQKENI. This CDR3 is CASSPHRGETQYF. The CDR3 DNA reads TGTGCCAGCTCACCACACAGGGGAGAGACCCAGTACTTC.

V gene TRBV5-1 combines with J gene TRBJ2-2; TRBD2 aligns across 9 bases. This CDR3 spans 17 amino acids. Germline CDR1 SGHRS, CDR2 YFSETQ. V lost 4 bases, J lost 1 base, and 8 bases stayed unmatched. As DNA, the CDR3 is TGCGCCAGCAGCCCCAGCGGGAGGATTAGGAACACCGGGGAGCTGTTTTTT. Its protein is CASSPSGRIRNTGELFF.

V usage is TRBV6-6 and J usage is TRBJ2-5, with TRBD2 identical over 8 bases. The CDR3 length is 12 residues. V dropped 6 bases and J dropped 9; count of bases not matched to a gene: 6. Germline CDR1 MNHNY, CDR2 SVGAGI (reference sequence). Here the CDR3 reads CASREREFPQYF. In nucleotides, the CDR3 is TGTGCCAGCAGAGAGCGGGAGTTTCCCCAGTACTTC.

This chain's CDR3 is CASSQDHGAGGEQYF. The CDR3 nucleotides read TGTGCCAGCAGCCAAGATCATGGGGCAGGGGGCGAGCAGTACTTC. This chain links TRBV4-2 with TRBJ2-7; 7 positions agree with TRBD1. V was clipped by 0 bases and J by 6 bases; unmatched bases: 8. CDR1 is LGHNA and CDR2 is YNFKEQ in the germline V gene. CDR3 length: 15 residues.

The chain links TRBV7-2 to TRBJ2-2; the match to TRBD2 covers 12 bases. Per the germline V gene, CDR1 is SGHTA and CDR2 is FQGNSA. The CDR3 is made up of 17 amino acids. The V segment lost 5 bases and the J segment 5 bases; nucleotides outside the gene matches: 9. CDR3 in amino acids: CASSPSGRAYQTGELFF. The CDR3 DNA is TGTGCCAGCAGCCCTAGCGGGAGGGCCTATCAAACCGGGGAGCTGTTTTTT.

The gene calls are TRBV6-5 and TRBJ2-1, with 8 nucleotides matching TRBD1. This CDR3 has 15 residues. CDR1 is MNHEY, CDR2 SVGAGI, per germline. V lost 2 bases and J lost 8; bases outside the gene matches: 8. CDR3 DNA: TGTGCCAGCAGTTACCGGGACAGGCCCTCGGATGAGCAGTTCTTC. It is translated as CASSYRDRPSDEQFF.

The CDR3 nucleotides read TGCGCCAGCAGCCAAGAAGGGGCGGGGGAGACCCAGTACTTC. Amino acids: CASSQEGAGETQYF. This chain joins TRBV4-3 and TRBJ2-5; TRBD2 is a possible D gene (6 bases). CDR1 is LGHNA and CDR2 is YSLEER in the germline V gene. Trimming left V 0 bases short and J 5 bases short, with 10 bases between. This CDR3 comprises 14 residues.

This clone was counted between two and nine times. V is TRBV2 and J is TRBJ2-7, with D perhaps TRBD2 (6 bases). This CDR3 comprises 15 residues. The V gene lost 5 bases and the J gene lost 0 bases, with 14 bases spanning the gap. Germline V gene lookup returns CDR1 SNHLY and CDR2 FYNNEI. The CDR3: CASSTLWEASYEQYF. Here the CDR3 DNA reads TGTGCCAGCAGTACCCTTTGGGAGGCCTCCTACGAGCAGTACTTC.

The chain joins TRBV18 to TRBJ2-7, with TRBD1 matching 9 bases. This CDR3 is 15 amino acids long. The V gene end was trimmed by 0 bases and the J gene end by 5 bases; junction bases not matched to a gene: 5. Germline values: CDR1 KGHSH, CDR2 LQKENI. The CDR3 DNA reads as TGTGCCAGCTCACCACCGGGGACAGGGCAAAACGAGCAGTACTTC. This codes for CASSPPGTGQNEQYF.

V and J are TRBV4-1 and TRBJ2-7; D is unresolved. The V end was cut by 4 bases, the J end by 5 bases, with 18 bases between. CDR3 size: 15 residues. CDR1 is MGHRA, CDR2 YSYEKL, per germline. CDR3 DNA sequence: TGCGCCAGCAGCCTATTAGTAGCAGTCTCGCACGAGCAGTACTTC. It yields the protein CASSLLVAVSHEQYF.

This sequence joins TRBV20-1 and TRBJ2-3; a possible D gene is TRBD2 (6 bases). This CDR3 has 11 amino acids. Germline V CDR1 and CDR2: DFQATT, SNEGSKA (reference sequence). V lost 6 bases, J lost 6 bases, and 10 bases lay in between. DNA of the CDR3: TGCAGTGCACTCCGGGGGGATACGCAGTATTTT. Amino acids: CSALRGDTQYF.